This T cell receptor (beta chain) derives from a study of shared clonotypes between healthy human individuals. At the level of the study: Each donor's CD8 memory used one plate, CD8 naive two, each CD4 subset three.

Donors were healthy HIV-negative adults without recently reported acute infections or vaccinations. Study observations and caveats: Represented genetic and exposure-history diversity was restricted by having few donors. Lower generation probabilities were found for non-shared clonotypes than for those shared by all four donors.

Using immunoSEQ multiplex PCR, the repertoire was profiled, and TCRdb retains in-frame clones only, with some absent. The sample consists of 2 million to 2.5 million clones, 80% to 95% of them appearing once. Trimming removed 4 bases at V and 4 bases at J, with 13 bases between. This CDR3 is built from 14 residues. Per the germline V gene, CDR1 is SGHDN and CDR2 is FVKESK. Points on this clone: No antigen is known for it.

The source material was naive CD4+ T cells from PBMCs. Documented subset: CD45RA+ positively selected. The chain links TRBV14 to TRBJ1-1; weak D call: TRBD1 (5 bases). This receptor was obtained from a man younger than 35 in good health. Some clones in this sample may be carry-over from other donors' samples. In nucleotides, the CDR3 is TGTGCCAGCAGCCCCCTTGGGGGGAGCACTGAAGCTTTCTTT. This gives the protein CASSPLGGSTEAFF.